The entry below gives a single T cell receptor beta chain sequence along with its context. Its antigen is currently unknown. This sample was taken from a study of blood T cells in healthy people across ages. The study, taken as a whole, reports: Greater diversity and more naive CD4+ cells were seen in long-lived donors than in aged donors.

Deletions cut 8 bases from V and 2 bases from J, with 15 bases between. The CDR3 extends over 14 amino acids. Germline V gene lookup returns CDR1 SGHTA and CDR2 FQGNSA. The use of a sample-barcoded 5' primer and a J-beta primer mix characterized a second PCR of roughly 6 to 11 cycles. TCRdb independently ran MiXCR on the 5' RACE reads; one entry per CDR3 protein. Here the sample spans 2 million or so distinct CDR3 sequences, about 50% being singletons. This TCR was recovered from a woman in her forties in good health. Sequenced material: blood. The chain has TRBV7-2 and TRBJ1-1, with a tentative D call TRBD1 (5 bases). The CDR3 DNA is TGTGCCAGCTGGACCCCGGGACTCAACACTGAAGCTTTCTTT. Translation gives CASWTPGLNTEAFF.